The clone carrying this T cell receptor beta chain has a handful of counts. This entry belongs to a study of naive and memory T cell subsets. Both TRBC1 and TRBC2 were covered by a beta constant-region primer of two equimolar oligonucleotides. TCRdb re-called the UMI-ligation and nested PCR reads through MiXCR, storing one row per CDR3 protein. The table includes about 35,000 distinct CDR3 sequences, 13% detected once. CDR3 length: 14 amino acids. Trimming cost V 8 bases and J 2 bases, with 13 bases left between them. CDR1 MNHEY and CDR2 SVGEGT come from the germline V gene. Four subsets defined by CD45RA and CD27 were sorted after CD3, CD4, CD8 and live/dead staining.

J is TRBJ2-1 and V is TRBV6-2 or TRBV6-3; no definite D call. This clonotype originated in a human donor in good health. Sequencing was performed on effector memory CD4+ T cells from blood. Subset: effector memory, CD45RA- CD27-. This chain's CDR3 is CASLRLGAYNEQFF. The CDR3 nucleotides are TGTGCCAGCCTAAGACTTGGGGCCTACAATGAGCAGTTCTTC.